The rows below give T cell receptor beta chains drawn from one sample of a study of T cells after yellow fever vaccination. TCRdb recomputed calls from the 5' RACE reads with MiXCR, one row per CDR3 protein. The repertoire holds 75,000 to 100,000 distinct CDR3 sequences, 8% to 10% seen once, with 16% in the top ten. Here the sequenced sample was CD8+ T cells not binding an NS4B(214-222) dextramer, sorted from PBMCs, taken around 15 days after the first yellow fever vaccination. These receptors originate from a man aged 18 to 30 who received the YFV17D yellow fever vaccine. Each CDR3 is given with its conserved first and last residue. The D gene is left open where the match is weak. For some rows the clone size is stated as once, few or many, or as a class when expanded; others skip it.

J gene: TRBJ2-1; clone size: .; D gene: .; V gene: TRBV19; CDR3 protein: CASSITGNHEQFF; CDR3 DNA: TGTGCCAGTAGTATTACAGGGAACCATGAGCAGTTCTTC
J gene: TRBJ1-2; clone size: .; D gene: .; V gene: TRBV12-3/TRBV12-4; CDR3 protein: CASSRAVRASYGYTF; CDR3 DNA: TGTGCCAGCAGTAGGGCGGTGAGGGCGAGCTATGGCTACACCTTC
J gene: TRBJ2-7; clone size: few; D gene: TRBD2; V gene: TRBV20-1; CDR3 protein: CSAGEGTYEQYF; CDR3 DNA: TGCAGTGCCGGGGAGGGGACCTACGAGCAGTACTTC
J gene: TRBJ1-2; clone size: few; D gene: .; V gene: TRBV30; CDR3 protein: CAWRKDVLGANYGYTF; CDR3 DNA: TGTGCCTGGAGAAAGGACGTTCTCGGGGCTAACTATGGCTACACCTTC
J gene: TRBJ1-1; clone size: many; D gene: .; V gene: TRBV10-2; CDR3 protein: CASIKVVGALEPTAFF; CDR3 DNA: TGCGCCAGCATCAAAGTCGTCGGGGCCCTCGAGCCGACAGCTTTCTTT
J gene: TRBJ2-7; clone size: many; D gene: .; V gene: TRBV7-2; CDR3 protein: CASSSRGDSISYEQYF; CDR3 DNA: TGTGCCAGCAGCTCTAGAGGCGACAGTATCTCCTACGAGCAGTACTTC
J gene: TRBJ2-7; clone size: .; D gene: TRBD1; V gene: TRBV19; CDR3 protein: CASASGQGAPYEQYF; CDR3 DNA: TGTGCCAGTGCTTCAGGACAGGGAGCCCCCTACGAGCAGTACTTC
J gene: TRBJ2-7; clone size: few; D gene: TRBD1; V gene: TRBV6-2/TRBV6-3; CDR3 protein: CASSDLTGGSYEQYF; CDR3 DNA: TGTGCCAGCAGTGACTTGACAGGGGGATCCTACGAGCAGTACTTC
J gene: TRBJ2-5; clone size: few; D gene: .; V gene: TRBV15; CDR3 protein: CATSRIDQETQYF; CDR3 DNA: TGTGCCACCAGCAGAATAGACCAAGAGACCCAGTACTTC
J gene: TRBJ2-2; clone size: .; D gene: TRBD2; V gene: TRBV6-1; CDR3 protein: CAGSPLAGGAGGELFF; CDR3 DNA: TGTGCCGGTTCCCCCCTAGCGGGGGGGGCTGGCGGGGAGCTGTTTTTT
J gene: TRBJ1-5; clone size: .; D gene: .; V gene: TRBV10-3; CDR3 protein: CATWGGNQPQHF; CDR3 DNA: TGTGCCACCTGGGGAGGCAATCAGCCCCAGCATTTT
J gene: TRBJ1-5; clone size: few; D gene: TRBD1; V gene: TRBV6-5; CDR3 protein: CASSSGTGGMWSNQPQHF; CDR3 DNA: TGTGCCAGCAGTTCAGGGACAGGGGGGATGTGGAGCAATCAGCCCCAGCATTTT
J gene: TRBJ1-2; clone size: few; D gene: .; V gene: TRBV9; CDR3 protein: CASSVATPGPYGYTF; CDR3 DNA: TGTGCCAGCAGCGTGGCCACCCCCGGGCCCTATGGCTACACCTTC
J gene: TRBJ2-7; clone size: few; D gene: .; V gene: TRBV6-5; CDR3 protein: CASSYRGDEQYF; CDR3 DNA: TGTGCCAGCAGTTACAGGGGGGACGAGCAGTACTTC
J gene: TRBJ2-7; clone size: once; D gene: .; V gene: TRBV5-6; CDR3 protein: CASTSAGRGLYEQYF; CDR3 DNA: TGTGCCAGCACCTCTGCCGGACGGGGATTATACGAGCAGTACTTC
J gene: TRBJ1-5; clone size: .; D gene: .; V gene: TRBV4-1; CDR3 protein: CASSQGQYNQPQHF; CDR3 DNA: TGCGCCAGCAGCCAAGGCCAGTACAATCAGCCCCAGCATTTT
J gene: TRBJ1-1; clone size: few; D gene: .; V gene: TRBV5-1; CDR3 protein: CASSPDERRANTEAFF; CDR3 DNA: TGCGCCAGCAGCCCGGACGAAAGGAGGGCAAACACTGAAGCTTTCTTT
J gene: TRBJ2-7; clone size: few; D gene: .; V gene: TRBV6-2/TRBV6-3; CDR3 protein: CASSWTAYEQYF; CDR3 DNA: TGTGCCAGCAGTTGGACAGCTTACGAGCAGTACTTC
J gene: TRBJ1-4; clone size: few; D gene: .; V gene: TRBV7-8; CDR3 protein: CASSPSPGSGKLFF; CDR3 DNA: TGTGCCAGCAGCCCTTCCCCAGGATCGGGAAAACTGTTTTTT
J gene: TRBJ1-1; clone size: few; D gene: .; V gene: TRBV12-3/TRBV12-4; CDR3 protein: CASSPQGPAAFF; CDR3 DNA: TGTGCCAGCAGCCCACAGGGCCCGGCGGCTTTCTTT
J gene: TRBJ2-1; clone size: .; D gene: .; V gene: TRBV12-3/TRBV12-4; CDR3 protein: CASTATRGRWGDASVNEQFF; CDR3 DNA: TGTGCCAGCACGGCAACAAGGGGGCGGTGGGGGGATGCTAGTGTCAATGAGCAGTTCTTC
J gene: TRBJ2-1; clone size: few; D gene: .; V gene: TRBV6-2/TRBV6-3; CDR3 protein: CASSYSDSYNEQFF; CDR3 DNA: TGTGCCAGCAGTTACTCGGATTCCTACAATGAGCAGTTCTTC
J gene: TRBJ1-2; clone size: .; D gene: .; V gene: TRBV5-4; CDR3 protein: CASSLVGSNYGYTF; CDR3 DNA: TGTGCCAGCAGCTTGGTAGGCAGTAACTATGGCTACACCTTC
J gene: TRBJ2-1; clone size: few; D gene: .; V gene: TRBV9; CDR3 protein: CASSVYSNEQFF; CDR3 DNA: TGTGCCAGCAGCGTTTACAGCAATGAGCAGTTCTTC
J gene: TRBJ2-1; clone size: .; D gene: .; V gene: TRBV4-3; CDR3 protein: CASSQDRILPPPEQFF; CDR3 DNA: TGCGCCAGCAGCCAAGATCGTATCCTTCCCCCCCCTGAGCAGTTCTTC
J gene: TRBJ1-2; clone size: few; D gene: TRBD1; V gene: TRBV7-2; CDR3 protein: CASSSTGVFGYGYTF; CDR3 DNA: TGTGCCAGCAGCTCGACAGGGGTGTTCGGCTATGGCTACACCTTC